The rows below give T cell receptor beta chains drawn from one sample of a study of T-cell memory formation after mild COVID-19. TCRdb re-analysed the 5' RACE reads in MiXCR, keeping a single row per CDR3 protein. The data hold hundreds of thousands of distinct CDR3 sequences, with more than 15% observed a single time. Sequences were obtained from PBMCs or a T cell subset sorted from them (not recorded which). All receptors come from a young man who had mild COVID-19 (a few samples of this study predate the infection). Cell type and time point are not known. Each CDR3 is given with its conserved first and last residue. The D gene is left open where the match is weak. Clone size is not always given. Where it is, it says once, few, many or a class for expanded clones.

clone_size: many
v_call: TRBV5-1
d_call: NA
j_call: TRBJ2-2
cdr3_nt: TGCGCCAGCCTGTCCTTTGGGGGCGGCACCGGGGAGCTGTTTTTT
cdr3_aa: CASLSFGGGTGELFF

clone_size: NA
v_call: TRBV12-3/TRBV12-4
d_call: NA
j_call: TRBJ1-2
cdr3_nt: TGTGCCAGCAGTTTTGCCCCGGGGCAGGGCTATGGCTACACCTTC
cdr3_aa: CASSFAPGQGYGYTF

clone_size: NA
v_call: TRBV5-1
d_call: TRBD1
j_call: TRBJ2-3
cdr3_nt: TGCGCCAGCAGCTTGGCGCAGGGGGTGACAGATACGCAGTATTTT
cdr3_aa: CASSLAQGVTDTQYF

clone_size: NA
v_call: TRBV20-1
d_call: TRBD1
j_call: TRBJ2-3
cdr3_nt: TGCAGTGCCTTGACAGGGAGAACAGATACGCAGTATTTT
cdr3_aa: CSALTGRTDTQYF

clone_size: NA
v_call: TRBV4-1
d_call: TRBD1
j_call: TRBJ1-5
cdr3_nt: TGCGCCAGCAGCCAAGACAGGGGGAAACAGCCCCAGCATTTT
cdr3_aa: CASSQDRGKQPQHF

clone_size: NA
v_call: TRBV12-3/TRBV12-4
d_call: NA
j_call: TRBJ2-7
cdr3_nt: TGTGCCAGCAGTAGAGGGCCGACCTACGAGCAGTACTTC
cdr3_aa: CASSRGPTYEQYF

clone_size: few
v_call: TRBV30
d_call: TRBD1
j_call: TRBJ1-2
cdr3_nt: TGTGCCTGGAGTGCTGGGAGGGGGCGAGGGGTTGGCTACACCTTC
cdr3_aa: CAWSAGRGRGVGYTF

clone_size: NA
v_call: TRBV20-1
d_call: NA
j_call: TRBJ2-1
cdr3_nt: TGCAGTGCTAGCGGGGGTTTCAATGAGCAGTTCTTC
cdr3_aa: CSASGGFNEQFF

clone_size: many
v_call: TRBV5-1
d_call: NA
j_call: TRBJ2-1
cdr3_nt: TGCGCCAGCAGCACGACCGGGACCCCGGTAGAGGAGCAGTTCTTC
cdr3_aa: CASSTTGTPVEEQFF

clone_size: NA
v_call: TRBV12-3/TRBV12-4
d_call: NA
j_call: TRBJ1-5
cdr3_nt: TGTGCCAGCAGTCCGATATATAGCAATCAGCCCCAGCATTTT
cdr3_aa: CASSPIYSNQPQHF

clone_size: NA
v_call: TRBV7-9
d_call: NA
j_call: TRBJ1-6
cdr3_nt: TGTGCCAGCAGCTTAATGGGGGGCCAGTCACCCCTCCACTTT
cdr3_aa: CASSLMGGQSPLHF

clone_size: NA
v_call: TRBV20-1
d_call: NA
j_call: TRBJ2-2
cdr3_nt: TGCAGTGCTAGAGATTGGGACTCGTACGGGGAGCTGTTTTTT
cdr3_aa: CSARDWDSYGELFF

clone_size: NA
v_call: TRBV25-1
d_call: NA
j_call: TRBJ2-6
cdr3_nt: TGTGCCAGCCGACCCCACGCTGGCTCTGGGGCCAACGTCCTGACTTTC
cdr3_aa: CASRPHAGSGANVLTF

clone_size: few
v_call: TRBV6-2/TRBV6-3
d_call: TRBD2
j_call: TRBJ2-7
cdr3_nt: TGTGCCAGCAGTTCCCCTCAGACCGGGGCTAGCGGTCGAACCTCCTACGAGCAGTACTTC
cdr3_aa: CASSSPQTGASGRTSYEQYF

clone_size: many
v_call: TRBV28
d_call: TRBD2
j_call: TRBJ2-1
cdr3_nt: TGTGCCAGCAGAACCGCGGGGGGCTCCTACAATGAGCAGTTCTTC
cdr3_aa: CASRTAGGSYNEQFF

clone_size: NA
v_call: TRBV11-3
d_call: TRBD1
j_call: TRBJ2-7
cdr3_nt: TGTGCCAGCAGCTTAGGGGACAGCTACCAAGAGTTC
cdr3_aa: CASSLGDSYQEF

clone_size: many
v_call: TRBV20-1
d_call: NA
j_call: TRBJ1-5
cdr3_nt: TGCAGTGCTGAGGGCAGCAATCAGCCCCAGCATTTT
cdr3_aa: CSAEGSNQPQHF

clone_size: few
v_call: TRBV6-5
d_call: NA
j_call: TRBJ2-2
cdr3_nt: TGTGCCAGCAGTTACTCGTGGGGGGCCGGGGAGCTGTTTTTT
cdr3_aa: CASSYSWGAGELFF

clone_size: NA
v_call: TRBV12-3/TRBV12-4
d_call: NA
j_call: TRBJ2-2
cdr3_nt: TGTGCCAGCAGGTACACCGGGGAGCTGTTTTTT
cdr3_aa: CASRYTGELFF

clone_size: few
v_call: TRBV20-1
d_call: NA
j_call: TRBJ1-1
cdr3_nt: TGCAGTGCTAGAGATCTCGGATTTGAAGCTTTCTTT
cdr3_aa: CSARDLGFEAFF

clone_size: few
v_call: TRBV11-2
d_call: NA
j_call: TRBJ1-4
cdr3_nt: TGTGCCAGCAGCTTAAGGGGGATCACTAATGAAAAACTGTTTTTT
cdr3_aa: CASSLRGITNEKLFF

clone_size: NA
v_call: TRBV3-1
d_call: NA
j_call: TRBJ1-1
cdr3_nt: TGTGCCAGCAGCACCGCGTTGGGGAACACTGAAGCTTTCTTT
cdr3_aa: CASSTALGNTEAFF

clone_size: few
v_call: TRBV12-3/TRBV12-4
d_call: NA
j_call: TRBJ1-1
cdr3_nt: TGTGCCAGCAGTTTCGAACCTTCCCGGGGAGCTTTCTTT
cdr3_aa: CASSFEPSRGAFF

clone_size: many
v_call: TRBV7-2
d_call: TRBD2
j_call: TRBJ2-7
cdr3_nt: TGTGCCAGCAGCCTACGGGAGGGTGATTACGAGCAGTACTTC
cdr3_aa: CASSLREGDYEQYF

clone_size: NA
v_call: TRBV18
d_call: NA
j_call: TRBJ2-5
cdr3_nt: TGTGCCAGCTCACCTGGGGCTCGAGAGACCCAGTACTTC
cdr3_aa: CASSPGARETQYF

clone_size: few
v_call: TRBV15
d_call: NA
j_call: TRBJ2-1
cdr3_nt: TGTGCCACCAGCAGAGATCTGAGTAATGAGCAGTTCTTC
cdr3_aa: CATSRDLSNEQFF

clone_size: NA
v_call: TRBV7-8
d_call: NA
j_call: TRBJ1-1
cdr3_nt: TGTGCCAGCAGCTTAGCGGACCTAAGGGGGTGGATTGGCACTGAAGCTTTCTTT
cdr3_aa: CASSLADLRGWIGTEAFF

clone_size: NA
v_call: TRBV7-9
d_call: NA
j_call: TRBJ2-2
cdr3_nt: TGTGCCAGCAGCTCCATTCACCCGAACACCGGGGAGCTGTTTTTT
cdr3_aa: CASSSIHPNTGELFF

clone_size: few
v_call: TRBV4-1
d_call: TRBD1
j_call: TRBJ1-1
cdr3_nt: TGCGCCAGCAGCCGTCCCGACAGGGGTGGCACTGAAGCTTTCTTT
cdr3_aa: CASSRPDRGGTEAFF

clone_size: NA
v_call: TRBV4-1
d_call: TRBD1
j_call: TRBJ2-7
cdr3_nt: TGCGCCAGCAGCCAAGAAGGACAGGGTTCCTACGAGCAGTACTTC
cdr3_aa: CASSQEGQGSYEQYF

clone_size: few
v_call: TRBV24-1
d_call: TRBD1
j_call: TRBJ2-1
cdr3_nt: TGTGCCACCAGTGATTCAGGAAGACAGGGCCTCTACAATGAGCAGTTCTTC
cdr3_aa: CATSDSGRQGLYNEQFF

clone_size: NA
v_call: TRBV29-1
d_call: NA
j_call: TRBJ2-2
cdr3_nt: TGCAGCGTTGTGGACGCCCACCTGAACACCGGGGAGCTGTTTTTT
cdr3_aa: CSVVDAHLNTGELFF

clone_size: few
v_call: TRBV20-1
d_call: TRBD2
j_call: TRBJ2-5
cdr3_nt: TGCAGTGCTGCCGTGAGCGGGACGTACCAAGAGACCCAGTACTTC
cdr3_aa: CSAAVSGTYQETQYF

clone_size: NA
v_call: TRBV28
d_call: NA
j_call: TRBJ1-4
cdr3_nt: TGTGCCAGCAGTTTATTACTGGGGGCCAGTGTAGATGAAAAACTGTTTTTT
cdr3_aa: CASSLLLGASVDEKLFF

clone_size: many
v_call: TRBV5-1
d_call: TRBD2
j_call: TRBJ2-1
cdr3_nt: TGCGCCAGCAGCCTCTGGACTAGCGGGGGCAATGAGCAGTTCTTC
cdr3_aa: CASSLWTSGGNEQFF

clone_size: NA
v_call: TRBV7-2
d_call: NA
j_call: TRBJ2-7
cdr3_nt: TGTGCCAGCAGCTTCGCCGGGGCCCCGGGGCAGTACTTC
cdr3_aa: CASSFAGAPGQYF

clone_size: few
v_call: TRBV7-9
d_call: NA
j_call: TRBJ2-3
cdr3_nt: TGTGCCAGCAGCCTTGGGGCGCGGGGCACAGATACGCAGTATTTT
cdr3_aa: CASSLGARGTDTQYF

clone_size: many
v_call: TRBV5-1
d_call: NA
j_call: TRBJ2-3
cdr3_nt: TGCGCCAGCAGCCTGAATTTTGATACGCAGTATTTT
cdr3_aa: CASSLNFDTQYF

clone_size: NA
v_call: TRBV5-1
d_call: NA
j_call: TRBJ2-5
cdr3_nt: TGCGCCAGCAGCCGGGACGGGACGCAAGAGACCCAGTACTTC
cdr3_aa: CASSRDGTQETQYF

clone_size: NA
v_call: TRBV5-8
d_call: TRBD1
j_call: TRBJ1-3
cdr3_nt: TGTGCCAGCAGCTGGCCAGGGACAGGGGGAGGAAACACCATATATTTT
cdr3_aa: CASSWPGTGGGNTIYF

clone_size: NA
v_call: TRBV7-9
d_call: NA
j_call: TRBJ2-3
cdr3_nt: TGTGCCAGCACCCGGGGGTCAGATACGCAGTATTTT
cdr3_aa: CASTRGSDTQYF

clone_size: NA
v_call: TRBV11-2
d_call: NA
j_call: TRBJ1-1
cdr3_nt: TGTGCCAGCAGCTTAGATCCAGGGGACACTGAAGCTTTCTTT
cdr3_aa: CASSLDPGDTEAFF

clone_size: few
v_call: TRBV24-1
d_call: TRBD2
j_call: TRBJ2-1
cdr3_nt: TGTGCCACCAGTGGGACTAGCGGGGGCGGCCCACACAATGAGCAGTTCTTC
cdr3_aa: CATSGTSGGGPHNEQFF

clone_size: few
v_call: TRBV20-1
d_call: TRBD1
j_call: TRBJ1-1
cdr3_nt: TGCAGTGCTAGAGATAGGAGACAGGGAGTTTGGGCTGAAGCTTTCTTT
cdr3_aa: CSARDRRQGVWAEAFF

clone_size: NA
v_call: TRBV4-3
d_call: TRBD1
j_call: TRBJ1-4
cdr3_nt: TGCGCCAGCAGCCAGGCGACAGGGGACGAAAAACTGTTTTTT
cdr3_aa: CASSQATGDEKLFF

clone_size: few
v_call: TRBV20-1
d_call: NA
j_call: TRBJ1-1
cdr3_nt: TGCAGTGCTGGGAATCCGAACACTGAAGCTTTCTTT
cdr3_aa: CSAGNPNTEAFF

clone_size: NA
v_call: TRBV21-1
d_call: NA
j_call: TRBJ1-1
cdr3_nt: TGTGCCAGCAGCAAAAGTAACACTGAAGCTTTCTTT
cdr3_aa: CASSKSNTEAFF

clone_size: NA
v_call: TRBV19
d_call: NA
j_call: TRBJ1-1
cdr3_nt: TGTGCCAGTAGTATCACCGGGGCTTGGGACACTGAAGCTTTCTTT
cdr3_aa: CASSITGAWDTEAFF

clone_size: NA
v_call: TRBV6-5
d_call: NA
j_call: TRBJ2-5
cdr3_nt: TGTGCCAGCAGACAGCTCGCAGGAGAGACCCAGTACTTC
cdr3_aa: CASRQLAGETQYF

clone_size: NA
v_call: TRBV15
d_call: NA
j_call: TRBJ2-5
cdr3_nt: TGTGCCACCAGCAGACTTGACAGAGCAGAGACCCAGTACTTC
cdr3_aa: CATSRLDRAETQYF

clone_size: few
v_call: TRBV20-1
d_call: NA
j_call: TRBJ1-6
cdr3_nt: TGCAGTGCTAGAGCGGGGGGGAGCTCCTATAATTCACCCCTCCACTTT
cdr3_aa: CSARAGGSSYNSPLHF

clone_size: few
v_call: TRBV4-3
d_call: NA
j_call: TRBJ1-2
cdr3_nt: TGCGCCAGCAGTTCGCGTTGGGGCTACACCTTC
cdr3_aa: CASSSRWGYTF

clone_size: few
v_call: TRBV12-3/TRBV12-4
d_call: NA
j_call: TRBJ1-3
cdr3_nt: TGTGCCAGCAGTCGGGACGGCTCTGGAAACACCATATATTTT
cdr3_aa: CASSRDGSGNTIYF

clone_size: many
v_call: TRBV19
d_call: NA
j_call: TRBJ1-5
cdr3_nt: TGTGCCAGTTCGGTGTCACGTCAGCCCCAGCATTTT
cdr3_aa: CASSVSRQPQHF

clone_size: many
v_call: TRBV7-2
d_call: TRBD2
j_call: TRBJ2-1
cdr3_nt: TGTGCCAGCAGCACTAGCGGGGGGGACAATGAGCAGTTCTTC
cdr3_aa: CASSTSGGDNEQFF

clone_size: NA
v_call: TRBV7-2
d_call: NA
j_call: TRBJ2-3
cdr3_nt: TGTGCCAGCAGCTTTAATACGCAGTATTTT
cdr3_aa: CASSFNTQYF

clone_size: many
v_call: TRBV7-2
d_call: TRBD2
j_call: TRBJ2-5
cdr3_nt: TGTGCCAGCAGACTAGCGGGGGAAGAGACCCAGTACTTC
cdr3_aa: CASRLAGEETQYF

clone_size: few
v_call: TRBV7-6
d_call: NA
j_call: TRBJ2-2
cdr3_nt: TGTGCCAGCAGTTTTACTGGGTTCAGCACCGGGGAGCTGTTTTTT
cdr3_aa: CASSFTGFSTGELFF